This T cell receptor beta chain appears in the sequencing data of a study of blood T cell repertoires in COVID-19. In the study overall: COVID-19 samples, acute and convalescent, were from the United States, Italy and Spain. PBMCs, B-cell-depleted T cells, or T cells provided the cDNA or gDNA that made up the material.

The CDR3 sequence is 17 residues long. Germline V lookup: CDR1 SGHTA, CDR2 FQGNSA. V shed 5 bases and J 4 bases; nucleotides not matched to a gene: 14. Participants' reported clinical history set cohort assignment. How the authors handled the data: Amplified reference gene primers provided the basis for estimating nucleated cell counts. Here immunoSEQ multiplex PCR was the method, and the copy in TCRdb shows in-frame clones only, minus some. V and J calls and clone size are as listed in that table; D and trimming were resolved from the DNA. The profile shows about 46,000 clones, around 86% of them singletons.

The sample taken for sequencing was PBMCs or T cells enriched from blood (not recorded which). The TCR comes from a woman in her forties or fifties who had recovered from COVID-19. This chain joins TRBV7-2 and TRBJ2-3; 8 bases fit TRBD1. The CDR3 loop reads CASSPRRTGTIPDTQYF. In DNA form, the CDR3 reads TGTGCCAGCAGCCCTCGGCGGACAGGGACCATTCCAGATACGCAGTATTTT.